A single sample is the source of the 15 T cell receptor beta chains below, sequenced in a study of shared clonotypes between healthy human individuals. The table came from immunoSEQ multiplex PCR; TCRdb's copy has only in-frame clones and leaves some out. The repertoire holds about 2 million clones, with over 85% as singletons. What was sequenced was naive CD4+ T cells sorted from blood. This sample's subset: CD45RA+ positively selected. These receptors originate from a man aged 18 to 35 in good health.

The chain couples TRBV5-1 to TRBJ1-6; TRBD1 is a possible D gene (5 bases). Trimming pared 4 bases from V and 4 bases from J, leaving 12 bases between. This CDR3 spans 15 amino acids. Germline V gives CDR1 SGHRS, CDR2 YFSETQ. DNA of the CDR3: TGCGCCAGCAGCGGGCTTGGGGCTTATAATTCACCCCTCCACTTT. It is translated as CASSGLGAYNSPLHF.

This chain uses TRBV2 with TRBJ1-5; D gene unclear. There are 16 residues in the CDR3. The V end lost 1 base, the J end lost 1 base, and 11 bases lay between the germline ends. The germline V gene has CDR1 SNHLY and CDR2 FYNNEI. In DNA, the CDR3 is TGTGCCAGCAGTGAAGAGGAAGGTATAAGCAATCAGCCCCAGCATTTT. Translating it yields CASSEEEGISNQPQHF. Full variable domain (rest looked up from reference TRBV2 and TRBJ1-5): EPEVTQTPSHQVTQMGQEVILRCVPISNHLYFYWYRQILGQKVEFLVSFYNNEISEKSEIFDDQFSVERPDGSNFTLKIRSTKLEDSAMYFCASSEEEGISNQPQHFGDGTRLSIL.

This rearrangement joins TRBV6-5 to TRBJ1-4; 8 nucleotides align to TRBD1. The V segment lost 5 bases and the J segment 7 bases; nucleotides outside the gene matches: 9. CDR1 is MNHEY and CDR2 is SVGAGI in the germline V gene. The CDR3 is made up of 15 amino acids. The CDR3 DNA sequence: TGTGCCAGCAGTCAGGGGGCGCTTTGGGGTGAAAAACTGTTTTTT. It yields the protein CASSQGALWGEKLFF.

The rearrangement joins TRBV6-1 to TRBJ2-6, with D possibly matching TRBD1 (6 bases). Per the germline V gene, CDR1 is MNHNS and CDR2 is SASEGT. V dropped 4 bases and J dropped 4 bases, with 14 bases sitting between them. The CDR3 length is 16 residues. The DNA of the CDR3 is TGTGCCAGCAGTGGCAGGGGAATGATCGGGGCCAACGTCCTGACTTTC. Protein sequence: CASSGRGMIGANVLTF.

The J gene is TRBJ2-7, the V gene TRBV6-5, with D possibly matching TRBD2 (5 bases). Trimming pared 6 bases from V and 11 bases from J, leaving 20 bases between. The CDR3 covers 13 residues. CDR1 and CDR2 from the germline V gene are MNHEY and SVGAGI. The CDR3 bases are TGTGCCAGCAGCAACAGAGTTGTGCGGGTCGAGTACTTC. Protein: CASSNRVVRVEYF.

The genes are TRBV5-6 and TRBJ2-7; D possibly corresponds to TRBD1 (5 bases). V lost 0 bases and J 4 bases, leaving 17 bases between the germline ends. The germline gives CDR1 SGHDT, CDR2 YYEEEE. The CDR3 sequence is 16 residues long. The CDR3 nucleotides read TGTGCCAGCAGCTTGGCCCCAGGGCCCGGGTTTTACGAGCAGTACTTC. Translated: CASSLAPGPGFYEQYF.

V is TRBV29-1 and J is TRBJ2-6, with 9 bases matching TRBD1. Trimming removed 2 bases from V and 4 bases from J; junction bases left unmatched: 3. Germline-derived CDR1 and CDR2 are SQVTM and ANQGSEA. This CDR3 region has 15 residues. The CDR3 DNA follows: TGCAGCGTTGAAAACAGGGGGCTGGGGGCCAACGTCCTGACTTTC. The encoded protein is CSVENRGLGANVLTF.

The gene calls are TRBV6-5 and TRBJ1-2; 8 bases line up with TRBD1. This CDR3 spans 13 amino acids. The J segment lost 8 bases and the V segment lost 8 bases, leaving 10 bases of the junction unmatched. Germline V gene lookup returns CDR1 MNHEY and CDR2 SVGAGI. CDR3 sequence reads: CASLRGPMGGYTF. The CDR3 region has the DNA TGTGCCAGCCTCAGGGGGCCAATGGGAGGCTACACCTTC.

The CDR3 spells CASKGRDSNEQFF. The CDR3 DNA sequence: TGTGCCAGCAAAGGCAGGGACAGCAATGAGCAGTTCTTC. The J gene is TRBJ2-1, the V gene TRBV6-6; 7 positions match TRBD1. There are 13 residues in the CDR3. V lost 7 bases, J lost 6 bases, and 6 bases stayed unmatched. Germline V gene sequence: CDR1 MNHNY, CDR2 SVGAGI (reference sequence).

The V call is TRBV10-2, the J call TRBJ2-7; D is unresolved. The V end was cut by 5 bases, the J end by 0 bases, with 11 bases between. CDR1 is WSHSY, CDR2 SAAADI, per germline. This CDR3 is 14 amino acids long. The CDR3 sequence is CASSPGLTSYEQYF. Written as DNA, the CDR3 is TGCGCCAGCAGTCCCGGGCTTACCTCCTACGAGCAGTACTTC.

Note on this clone: The same CDR3 is also encoded by other DNA sequences in this sample. This sequence joins TRBV5-6 and TRBJ2-7; 9 bases are shared with TRBD2. This CDR3 is built from 14 residues. With 4 bases clipped from V and 2 bases from J, the junction kept 4 bases outside the gene matches. Germline V CDR1 and CDR2: SGHDT, YYEEEE. Written as DNA, the CDR3 is TGTGCCAGCAGCCCCTTAGCGGGAGCCTACGAGCAGTACTTC. This gives the protein CASSPLAGAYEQYF.

The J gene is TRBJ2-7, the V gene TRBV10-1; D is unresolved. The germline gives CDR1 WNHNN, CDR2 SYGVQD (reference sequence). V gave up 5 bases and J gave up 4 bases, with 15 bases separating them. The CDR3 extends over 14 amino acids. The CDR3 loop is CASSPRWGPYEQYF. The CDR3, as DNA: TGCGCCAGCAGTCCGAGGTGGGGTCCGTACGAGCAGTACTTC.

The chain links TRBV6-5 to TRBJ2-7; no clear D. The CDR3 has 13 amino acids. Deletions cut 6 bases from V and 6 bases from J, with 15 bases between. The germline V gene has CDR1 MNHEY and CDR2 SVGAGI. DNA for the CDR3: TGTGCCAGCAGCCTCTCGGTCTCGGGCGAGCAGTACTTC. Its translation: CASSLSVSGEQYF.

The genes are TRBV5-1 and TRBJ2-5, with a tentative D call TRBD1 (6 bases). Germline V CDR1 and CDR2: SGHRS, YFSETQ. The germline V and J ends were trimmed by 6 bases and 5 bases, with 23 bases remaining between them. There are 16 residues in the CDR3. CDR3 DNA: TGCGCCAGCAACCCTGGTACAGGGCCTAGGGTGGAGACCCAGTACTTC. Protein product: CASNPGTGPRVETQYF.

The chain carries TRBV5-4 and TRBJ2-7; possible D gene TRBD2, 5 bases. This CDR3 comprises 16 residues. The V gene lost 1 base and the J gene lost 4 bases, with 18 bases spanning the gap. CDR1 SGHNT and CDR2 YYREEE come from the germline V gene (reference sequence). The CDR3 nucleotides read TGTGCCAGCAGCTTGATCGCGGGTCGGGGAGTTTACGAGCAGTACTTC. Protein: CASSLIAGRGVYEQYF. The full variable domain, in which reference TRBV5-4 and TRBJ2-7 provide the parts outside the CDR3, is ETGVTQSPTHLIKTRGQQVTLRCSSQSGHNTVSWYQQALGQGPQFIFQYYREEENGRGNFPPRFSGLQFPNYSSELNVNALELDDSALYLCASSLIAGRGVYEQYFGPGTRLTVT.